This entry describes one T cell receptor beta chain. Its cognate antigen is unknown. This record belongs to a study of T-cell memory formation after mild COVID-19. Germline CDR1 is SGHNT and CDR2 is YENEEA. CDR3 size: 16 residues. V was trimmed by 4 bases and J by 7 bases, leaving 21 bases between them. Study outcomes and limitations: Second-wave clones that peaked on day 37 lacked confirmed SARS-CoV-2 specificity. That cross-reactive memory joined was suggested by some responding clones appearing in pre-infection memory.

5'RACE primed at constant segments yielded TCR alpha and TCR beta cDNA libraries bearing sample barcodes and UMIs. TCRdb re-derived calls from the 5' RACE reads in MiXCR, one entry per CDR3 protein. This table holds around 340,000 distinct CDR3 sequences, approximately 15% found once. Sequenced sample: PBMCs or a T cell subset sorted from them (not recorded which). This sequence was found in a man between 18 and 35 years old who had mild COVID-19 (a few samples of this study predate the infection). Cell type and time point are not known. The chain employs TRBV11-3 and TRBJ2-3, with D perhaps TRBD2 (6 bases). CDR3 loop: CASSSLPGAGMNTQYF. The CDR3 DNA sequence: TGTGCCAGCAGCTCCCTACCGGGAGCCGGGATGAATACGCAGTATTTT.